This entry features one T cell receptor (beta chain) sequence. The antigen remains undetermined. The PCR contained 60 Vbeta and 13 Jbeta primers. Assay used: immunoSEQ multiplex PCR; TCRdb lists only in-frame clones, some missing. The profile shows around 200,000 clones, 77% of them singletons. This record comes from a study of cytomegalovirus exposure and HLA in healthy donors. Study results and limitations: A likely sequencing artifact accounted for one observed cluster of highly shared sequence variants. Later analysis suggested most CMV-associated TCR beta chains were HLA-restricted. CMV serostatus was the sole immune exposure information available.

The germline gives CDR1 LNHNV, CDR2 YYDKDF (reference sequence). The CDR3 totals 15 residues. The ends were cut back, 0 bases at V and 4 bases at J, with 12 bases in the middle. At collection, donors were nominally healthy, but unrecorded immune exposures were probable. This TCR came from a woman aged 55-75 years in good health and CMV-seropositive. J is TRBJ1-1 and V is TRBV15; TRBD1 is a possible D gene (5 bases). The source material was PBMCs. The CDR3 nucleotides read TGTGCCACCAGCAGAGAAGGGGCTGGGGTCACTGAAGCTTTCTTT. Its translation: CATSREGAGVTEAFF.